The source of this T cell receptor beta chain is a study of T cell repertoires in cytomegalovirus infection. This clonotype has a count of ten or more. CDR1 and CDR2 (germline): SGHTA, FQGNSA. The V and J ends lost 4 bases and 10 bases respectively, with 10 bases between them. CDR3 length equals 12 residues. Using its own MiXCR run on the reads, TCRdb lists one record per CDR3 protein. The sample includes about 300,000 distinct CDR3 sequences, roughly a tenth of them seen just once. The clonotype comes from a human donor in good health (CMV status not recorded). Some clones in this sample may be carry-over from other donors' samples. Sample: PBMCs. This chain joins TRBV7-2 and TRBJ1-4; D remains unclear. The CDR3 nucleotides are TGTGCCAGCAGCTCCCCGCCTGGAAAACTGTTTTTT. This codes for CASSSPPGKLFF.